This T cell receptor beta chain appears in the sequencing data of a study of Graves' ophthalmopathy and Graves' hyperthyroidism. V was trimmed by 1 base and J by 2 bases, leaving 15 bases between them. Germline V CDR1 and CDR2: LGHNA, YNFKEQ. CDR3 length: 18 residues. Amplification of the TCR beta CDR3 regions used RNA transcripts (as template). HTBI primers were used in a first-round RT-PCR, which preceded a second-round multiplex PCR. TCRdb used MiXCR to reprocess the multiplex PCR reads, holding one entry per CDR3 protein. The table records about 640,000 distinct CDR3 sequences, over 40% of them present only once. This clonotype was counted many times.

This rearrangement joins TRBV4-2 to TRBJ2-6; D perhaps matches TRBD1 (6 bases). This TCR was recovered from an adult man with Graves' ophthalmopathy. The specimen was peripheral blood. This chain's CDR3 is CASSQGVVGDTGANVLTF. CDR3 coding DNA: TGTGCCAGCAGCCAAGGGGTAGTGGGGGACACTGGGGCCAACGTCCTGACTTTC.